The 19 T cell receptor beta chains given below trace back to one sample, sequenced in a study of Graves' ophthalmopathy and Graves' hyperthyroidism. From RNA, the CDR3 regions of TCR beta chains were amplified and sequenced. RT-PCR was first run with HTBI primers, then multiplex PCR in a second round. MiXCR was run by TCRdb on the multiplex PCR reads, yielding one entry per CDR3 protein. The data contain about 420,000 distinct CDR3 sequences, over 20% of them seen just once; the ten biggest clones take up 2.5% to 3%. Sequencing was done on a sample of peripheral blood. The source is a woman aged 18-29 years with stable Graves' hyperthyroidism.

This clonotype turned up a few times. DNA of the CDR3: TGTGCCAGCAGTTTACGAGGCGGGGGGCTCAATCAGCCCCAGCATTTT. Protein sequence: CASSLRGGGLNQPQHF. V is TRBV12-3 or TRBV12-4 and J is TRBJ1-5, with D possibly being TRBD1 (6 bases). CDR3 length: 16 residues. V lost 2 bases, J lost 3 bases, and 14 bases lay in between.

This clonotype was seen once. This sequence joins TRBV6-1 and TRBJ1-2, with TRBD1 as a possible D gene (5 bases). V was clipped by 4 bases and J by 4 bases, with 13 bases between them. Germline values: CDR1 MNHNS, CDR2 SASEGT. The CDR3 extends over 14 amino acids. CDR3 residues: CASSVDSVIYGYTF. The CDR3 coding sequence is TGTGCCAGCAGTGTTGACAGCGTTATCTATGGCTACACCTTC.

This clonotype was detected ten times or more. The chain carries TRBV3-1 and TRBJ2-6, with D unclear. Germline lookup yields CDR1 LGHDT and CDR2 YNNKEL (reference sequence). Trimming stripped 0 bases from V and 0 bases from J, with 3 bases between. The CDR3 runs to 15 residues. CDR3 nucleotide sequence: TGTGCCAGCAGCCAAGACTACTCTGGGGCCAACGTCCTGACTTTC. Translation: CASSQDYSGANVLTF.

This clonotype was counted ten times or more. V and J are TRBV11-2 and TRBJ2-2, with TRBD1 matching over 7 bases. Germline CDR1 reads SGHAT; CDR2 reads FQNNGV. CDR3 length: 15 residues. The J segment lost 0 bases and the V segment lost 4 bases, leaving 2 bases of the junction unmatched. The CDR3 nucleotides read TGTGCCAGCAGCTCAACAGGGGCGAACACCGGGGAGCTGTTTTTT. It is translated as CASSSTGANTGELFF.

This chain links TRBV6-5 with TRBJ1-2, with 10 bases identical to TRBD1. Unmatched junction bases numbered 8, after V lost 4 bases and J lost 6 bases. CDR1 is MNHEY, CDR2 SVGAGI, per germline. The CDR3 is 15 amino acids. The CDR3 spells CASSFGTGEGNGYTF. The CDR3 bases are TGTGCCAGCAGTTTCGGGACAGGGGAGGGAAATGGCTACACCTTC.

The V and J genes are TRBV7-3 and TRBJ2-3; TRBD2 might be the D (6 bases). Germline loops: CDR1 SGHTA, CDR2 FQGTGA. This CDR3 spans 14 amino acids. V was clipped by 6 bases and J by 1 base, with 11 bases between them. CDR3 in amino acids: CASRSAGGTDTQYF. Written as DNA, the CDR3 is TGTGCCAGCAGATCAGCGGGTGGCACAGATACGCAGTATTTT.

This clonotype showed up just once. The chain links TRBV13 to TRBJ2-7, with no clear D. In germline, CDR1 is PRHDT, CDR2 FYEKMQ (reference sequence). V lost 1 base and J lost 6, with 19 bases in between. The CDR3 is made up of 16 amino acids. CDR3 in amino acids: CASSLEAYPGSSEQYF. CDR3 sequence (DNA): TGTGCCAGCAGCTTAGAGGCCTATCCTGGGTCTAGCGAGCAGTACTTC.

V and J are TRBV7-8 and TRBJ1-1, with 9 bases aligning to TRBD1. V was clipped by 3 bases and J by 6 bases; unmatched bases: 11. Germline assignment: CDR1 SGHVS and CDR2 FQNEAQ. There are 16 residues in the CDR3. In nucleotides, the CDR3 is TGTGCCAGCAGCTTTTACCGGGACAGGGCTGTACCTGAAGCTTTCTTT. Protein sequence: CASSFYRDRAVPEAFF.

The table lists this clonotype with many counts. The chain couples TRBV4-2 to TRBJ2-7; 10 bases map to TRBD2. CDR3 length: 15 amino acids. CDR1 is LGHNA and CDR2 is YNFKEQ in the germline V gene. After removal of 2 bases from V and 3 bases from J, the junction contained 4 bases not matched to a gene. The CDR3 nucleotides read TGTGCCAGCAGCCAAAGCGGGACTAGCGACTACGAGCAGTACTTC. Translated, it gives CASSQSGTSDYEQYF.

This chain uses TRBV18 with TRBJ2-7; 8 nucleotides line up with TRBD2. Looked up from germline, CDR1 is KGHSH and CDR2 is LQKENI. V dropped 6 bases and J dropped 2; count of bases not matched to a gene: 6. This CDR3 comprises 14 residues. CDR3 protein: CASSRTAGAYEQYF. In DNA, the CDR3 is TGTGCCAGCTCCCGGACAGCGGGGGCCTACGAGCAGTACTTC.

A remark on this clonotype: A read error is possible here, since a much larger clone lies one base away. The genes are TRBV2 and TRBJ1-1, with 9 bases aligning to TRBD1. CDR1 and CDR2 (germline): SNHLY, FYNNEI. There are 17 residues in the CDR3. The CDR3 here is CASSEMYGQGRNTEACF. CDR3 nucleotide sequence: TGTGCCAGCAGTGAAATGTACGGACAGGGGAGGAACACTGAAGCTTGCTTT.

The chain links TRBV7-9 to TRBJ2-7; unclear D gene. This CDR3 contains 15 residues. V shed 5 bases and J shed 0 bases, with 14 bases lying between them. CDR1 and CDR2 from the germline V gene are SEHNR and FQNEAQ (reference sequence). In DNA form, the CDR3 reads TGTGCCAGCAGCCCTAATCGGTTAAGCTCCTACGAGCAGTACTTC. The encoded protein is CASSPNRLSSYEQYF.

This clonotype was observed a handful of times. Germline is not matched at one junction end, which may reflect a read error. The chain links TRBV19 to TRBJ2-5, with 13 bases lining up with TRBD2. Germline V gives CDR1 LNHDA, CDR2 SQIVND (reference sequence). This CDR3 has 15 residues. In nucleotides, the CDR3 is TGTGCCAGTAGTACAAGGACTAGCGGGAGTGAGACCAAGTACTTC. This translates into CASSTRTSGSETKYF.

This clonotype was picked up many times. The CDR3 sequence is CASSRRTGWQETQYF. The CDR3 DNA follows: TGCGCCAGCAGCCGAAGGACAGGGTGGCAAGAGACCCAGTACTTC. V and J are TRBV5-1 and TRBJ2-5, with TRBD1 identical over 8 bases. Germline V lookup: CDR1 SGHRS, CDR2 YFSETQ. Trimming at V came to 4 bases and at J to 2 bases, leaving 7 bases not matched to a gene. The CDR3 consists of 15 residues.

In its sample, this clonotype was seen many times. This sequence joins TRBV11-2 and TRBJ1-2; D is uncertain. CDR1 is SGHAT and CDR2 is FQNNGV in the germline V gene. The V and J ends lost 4 bases and 7 bases respectively, with 13 bases between them. This CDR3 has 13 amino acids. In DNA, the CDR3 is TGTGCCAGCAGCTCAGCACCGGCCTCTGGCTACACCTTC. Its protein product is CASSSAPASGYTF.

The CDR3 loop is CASRISVGGKETQYF. As DNA, the CDR3 is TGTGCCAGCAGGATTAGCGTGGGGGGGAAAGAGACCCAGTACTTC. The chain recombines TRBV28 with TRBJ2-5, with TRBD2 identical over 7 bases. V lost 6 bases to trimming and J lost 3 bases; unmatched junction nucleotides: 10. Germline-derived CDR1 and CDR2 are MDHEN and SYDVKM. The CDR3 spans 15 residues.

This clonotype was counted ten times or more. The chain couples TRBV3-1 to TRBJ1-1, with no clear D. Germline V gives CDR1 LGHDT, CDR2 YNNKEL (reference sequence). The CDR3 has 15 residues. The V end was cut by 3 bases, the J end by 1 base, with 12 bases between. In nucleotides, the CDR3 is TGTGCCAGCAGCCACCTTTTCGGCGGGAACACTGAAGCTTTCTTT. Protein sequence: CASSHLFGGNTEAFF.

Many counts were recorded for this clonotype. This chain joins TRBV18 and TRBJ2-7, with TRBD1 matching 8 bases. The V segment lost 1 base and the J segment 6 bases; nucleotides outside the gene matches: 5. Looked up from germline, CDR1 is KGHSH and CDR2 is LQKENI. The CDR3 runs to 14 residues. The CDR3 spells CASSPQKQGGEQYF. The CDR3 nucleotides are TGTGCCAGCTCACCACAGAAACAGGGGGGCGAGCAGTACTTC.

The chain has TRBV12-3 or TRBV12-4 and TRBJ2-7; unclear D gene. CDR3 length: 13 residues. V was trimmed by 3 bases and J by 2 bases, leaving 8 bases between them. The CDR3 sequence is CASSFSWAYEQYF. The CDR3, as DNA: TGTGCCAGCAGTTTTAGTTGGGCCTACGAGCAGTACTTC.